This T cell receptor beta chain was found in a study of post-analysis software for immune sequencing data. As for the study in general: Recorded disease courses covered relapsing-remitting, secondary progressive and progressive-relapsing multiple sclerosis. Some patients had no subtype annotation.

The CDR3 totals 11 residues. V was pared by 3 bases and J by 12 bases, with 11 bases between. Of note for this clonotype: Its antigen is undetermined.

Unique molecular identifiers were present in the TCR beta cDNA libraries. cDNA molecules numbering 400,000 to 550,000 came from roughly 1 to 10 million T cells. TCRdb processed the PCR reads anew with MiXCR; each CDR3 protein has one entry. The repertoire holds about 430,000 distinct CDR3 sequences, with 39% as singletons. The study, taken as a whole, reports: Relative to controls, patients with multiple sclerosis showed significantly lower normalized Chao1 diversity. Five or six TRBV segments were more frequent in patients than controls; TRBV5-6, TRBV5-1 and TRBV20-1 belonged to this group. Under the F measure, samples that were prepared in one batch clustered strongly together.

Sequencing was done on a sample of blood. The rearrangement uses TRBV12-3 or TRBV12-4 and TRBJ1-2, with no clear D. The receptor was derived from a girl aged 2 to 9 with multiple sclerosis. The CDR3 spells CASSFGVRDTF. The CDR3 nucleotides read TGTGCCAGCAGTTTTGGGGTCCGGGACACCTTC.